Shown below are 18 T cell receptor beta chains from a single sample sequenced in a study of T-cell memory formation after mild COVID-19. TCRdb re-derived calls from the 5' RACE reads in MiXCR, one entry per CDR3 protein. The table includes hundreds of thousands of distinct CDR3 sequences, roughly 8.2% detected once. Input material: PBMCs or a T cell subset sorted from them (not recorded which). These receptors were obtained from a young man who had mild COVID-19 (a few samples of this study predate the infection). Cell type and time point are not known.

CDR3 protein: CASSWGASQPQHF. The DNA for the CDR3 is TGTGCCAGCAGTTGGGGGGCGAGTCAGCCCCAGCATTTT. The J gene is TRBJ1-5, the V gene TRBV28; D perhaps matches TRBD1 (6 bases). This CDR3 is 13 amino acids long. V shed 4 bases and J shed 6 bases, with 10 bases lying between them. The germline V gene has CDR1 MDHEN and CDR2 SYDVKM.

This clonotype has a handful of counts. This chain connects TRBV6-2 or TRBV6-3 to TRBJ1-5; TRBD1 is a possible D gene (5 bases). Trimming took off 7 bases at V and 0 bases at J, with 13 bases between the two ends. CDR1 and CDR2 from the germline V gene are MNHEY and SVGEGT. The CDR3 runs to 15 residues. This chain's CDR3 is CASTVDSYSNQPQHF. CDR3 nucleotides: TGTGCCAGCACCGTCGACAGCTATAGCAATCAGCCCCAGCATTTT.

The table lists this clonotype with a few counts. The CDR3 coding sequence is TGTGCCAGCGGGAAGCGGGGGGGCTACAATGAGCAGTTCTTC. Translated: CASGKRGGYNEQFF. The chain has TRBV12-3 or TRBV12-4 and TRBJ2-1; 10 nucleotides match TRBD2. With V trimmed by 8 bases and J by 3 bases, 4 bases remained unmatched. The CDR3 extends over 14 amino acids.

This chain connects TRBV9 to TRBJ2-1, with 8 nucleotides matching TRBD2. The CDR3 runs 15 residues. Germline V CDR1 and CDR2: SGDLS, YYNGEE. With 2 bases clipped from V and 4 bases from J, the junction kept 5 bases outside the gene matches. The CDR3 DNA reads TGTGCCAGCAGCGTTCGGAGCGGGGGTTACAATGAGCAGTTCTTC. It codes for CASSVRSGGYNEQFF.

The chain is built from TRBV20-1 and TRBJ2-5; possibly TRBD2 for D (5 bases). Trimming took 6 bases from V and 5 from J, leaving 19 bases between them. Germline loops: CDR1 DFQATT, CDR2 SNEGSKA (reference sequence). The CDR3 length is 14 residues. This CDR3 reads CSAPTRAGPETQYF. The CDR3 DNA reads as TGCAGTGCCCCTACTAGGGCTGGGCCGGAGACCCAGTACTTC.

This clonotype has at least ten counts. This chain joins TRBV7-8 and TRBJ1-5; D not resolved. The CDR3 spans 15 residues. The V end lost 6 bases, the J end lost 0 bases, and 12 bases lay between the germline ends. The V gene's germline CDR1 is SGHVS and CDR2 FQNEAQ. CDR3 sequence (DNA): TGTGCCAGCAGTAAAAGCGGTAATAGCAATCAGCCCCAGCATTTT. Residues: CASSKSGNSNQPQHF.

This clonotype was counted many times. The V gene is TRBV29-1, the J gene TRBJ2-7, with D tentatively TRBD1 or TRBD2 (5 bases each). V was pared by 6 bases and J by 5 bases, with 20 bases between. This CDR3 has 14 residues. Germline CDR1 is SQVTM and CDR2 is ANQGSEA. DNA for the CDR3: TGCAGCGTGAAGCCACAGGTGGGGGTCCACGAGCAGTACTTC. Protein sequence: CSVKPQVGVHEQYF.

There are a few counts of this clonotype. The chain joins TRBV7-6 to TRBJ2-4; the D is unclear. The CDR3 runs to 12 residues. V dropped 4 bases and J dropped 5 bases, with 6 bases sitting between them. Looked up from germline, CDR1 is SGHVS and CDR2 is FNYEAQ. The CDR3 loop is CASSSGQNIQYF. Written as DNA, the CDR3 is TGTGCCAGCAGCTCCGGTCAAAACATTCAGTACTTC.

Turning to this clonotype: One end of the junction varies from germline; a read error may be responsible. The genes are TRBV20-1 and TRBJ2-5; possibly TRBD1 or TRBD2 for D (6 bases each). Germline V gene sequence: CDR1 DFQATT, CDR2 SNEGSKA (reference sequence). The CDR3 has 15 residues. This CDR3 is CSVRGGRNTRETQYF. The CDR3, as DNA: TGCAGTGTTAGAGGGGGGAGGAATACGAGAGAGACCCAGTACTTC.

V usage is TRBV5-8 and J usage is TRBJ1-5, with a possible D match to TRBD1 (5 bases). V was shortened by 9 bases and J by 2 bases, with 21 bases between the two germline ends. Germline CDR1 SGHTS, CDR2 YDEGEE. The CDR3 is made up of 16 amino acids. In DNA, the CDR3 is TGTGCCACCCAGGATCGGAGGGTCAGGGGCAATCAGCCCCAGCATTTT. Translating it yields CATQDRRVRGNQPQHF.

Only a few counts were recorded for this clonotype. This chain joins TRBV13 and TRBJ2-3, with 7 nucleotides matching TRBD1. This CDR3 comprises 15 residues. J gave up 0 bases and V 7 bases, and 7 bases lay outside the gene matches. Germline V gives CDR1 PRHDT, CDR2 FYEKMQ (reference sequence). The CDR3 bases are TGTGCCAGCAAGTCCGGGACAGAAAGCACAGATACGCAGTATTTT. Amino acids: CASKSGTESTDTQYF.

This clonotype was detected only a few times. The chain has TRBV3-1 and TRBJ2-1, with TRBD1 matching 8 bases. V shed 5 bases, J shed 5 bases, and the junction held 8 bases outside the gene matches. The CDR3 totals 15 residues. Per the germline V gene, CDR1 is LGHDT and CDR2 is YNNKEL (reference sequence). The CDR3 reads CASSEAGQGHNEQFF. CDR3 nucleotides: TGTGCCAGCAGCGAAGCAGGACAGGGCCACAATGAGCAGTTCTTC.

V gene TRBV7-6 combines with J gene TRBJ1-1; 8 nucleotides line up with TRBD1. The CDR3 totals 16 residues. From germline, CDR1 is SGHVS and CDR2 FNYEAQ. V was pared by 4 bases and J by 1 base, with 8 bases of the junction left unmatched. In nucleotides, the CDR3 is TGTGCCAGCAGCTCCGGACAGGGCTCTCCGAACACTGAAGCTTTCTTT. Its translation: CASSSGQGSPNTEAFF. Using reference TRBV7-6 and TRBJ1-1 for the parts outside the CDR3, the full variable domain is GAGVSQSPRYKVTKRGQDVALRCDPISGHVSLYWYRQALGQGPEFLTYFNYEAQQDKSGLPNDRFSAERPEGSISTLTIQRTEQRDSAMYRCASSSGQGSPNTEAFFGQGTRLTVV.

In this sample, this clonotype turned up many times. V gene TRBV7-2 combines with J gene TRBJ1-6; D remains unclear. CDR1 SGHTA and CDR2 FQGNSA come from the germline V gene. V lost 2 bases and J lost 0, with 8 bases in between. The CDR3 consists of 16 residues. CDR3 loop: CASSLFSGSYNSPLHF. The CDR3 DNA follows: TGTGCCAGCAGCTTATTCTCCGGCTCCTATAATTCACCCCTCCACTTT.

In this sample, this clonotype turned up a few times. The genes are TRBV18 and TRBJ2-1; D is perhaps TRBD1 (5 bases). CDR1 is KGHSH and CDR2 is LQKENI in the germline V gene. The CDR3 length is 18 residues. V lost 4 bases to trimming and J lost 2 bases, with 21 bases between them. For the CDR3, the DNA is TGTGCCAGCTCACAGGGTCCAGGGTCCCCTGTTGCCTACAATGAGCAGTTCTTC. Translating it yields CASSQGPGSPVAYNEQFF. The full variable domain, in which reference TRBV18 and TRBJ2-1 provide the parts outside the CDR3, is NAGVMQNPRHLVRRRGQEARLRCSPMKGHSHVYWYRQLPEEGLKFMVYLQKENIIDESGMPKERFSAEFPKEGPSILRIQQVVRGDSAAYFCASSQGPGSPVAYNEQFFGPGTRLTVL.

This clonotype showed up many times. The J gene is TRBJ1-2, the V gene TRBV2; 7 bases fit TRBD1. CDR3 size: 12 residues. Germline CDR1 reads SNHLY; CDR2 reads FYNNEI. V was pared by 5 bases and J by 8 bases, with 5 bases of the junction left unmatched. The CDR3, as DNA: TGTGCCAGCAGTACGACAGGGAGCGGCTACACCTTC. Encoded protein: CASSTTGSGYTF.

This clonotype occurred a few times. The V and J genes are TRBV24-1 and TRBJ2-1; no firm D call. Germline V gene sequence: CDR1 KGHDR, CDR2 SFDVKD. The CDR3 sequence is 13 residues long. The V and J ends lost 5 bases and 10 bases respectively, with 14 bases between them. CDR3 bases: TGTGCCACCAGTGGGCCCCCTAATGAGGAGCAGTTCTTC. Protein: CATSGPPNEEQFF.

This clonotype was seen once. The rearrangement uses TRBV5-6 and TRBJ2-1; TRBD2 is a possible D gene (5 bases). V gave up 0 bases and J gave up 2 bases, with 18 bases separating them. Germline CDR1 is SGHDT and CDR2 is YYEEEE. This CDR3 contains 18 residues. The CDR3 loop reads CASSLAGLAATTYNEQFF. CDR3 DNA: TGTGCCAGCAGCTTGGCCGGGCTAGCAGCAACAACCTACAATGAGCAGTTCTTC.